This T cell receptor beta chain was profiled in a study of blood T cell repertoires in COVID-19. Looking at the study overall: Collection of acute and convalescent COVID-19 samples took place in the United States, Italy and Spain.

Original processing methods: Estimation of nucleated cell counts was performed using reference gene primer amplification. Clones were read by immunoSEQ multiplex PCR, and TCRdb kept only the in-frame ones, dropping some. V, J and clone size are those of that table, while D and trimming were read from the DNA. The sample consists of some 250,000 clones, under 95% of them appearing once. Trimming stripped 6 bases from V and 4 bases from J, with 12 bases between. The length of the CDR3 is 13 residues. Germline assignment: CDR1 LNHDA and CDR2 SQIVND (reference sequence). Those enrolled, adults aged roughly 18 to 90 years, came from 25 or so US areas. Membership in each cohort depended on participant-reported clinical history.

The sequenced sample consisted of PBMCs or T cells enriched from blood (not recorded which). The chain links TRBV19 to TRBJ2-5; tentative D call: TRBD2 (5 bases). The receptor was derived from a woman aged 40-49 years with acute COVID-19. The CDR3, as DNA: TGTGCCAGTAGCTCCGGGCTAGCAGAGACCCAGTACTTC. Its translation is CASSSGLAETQYF.